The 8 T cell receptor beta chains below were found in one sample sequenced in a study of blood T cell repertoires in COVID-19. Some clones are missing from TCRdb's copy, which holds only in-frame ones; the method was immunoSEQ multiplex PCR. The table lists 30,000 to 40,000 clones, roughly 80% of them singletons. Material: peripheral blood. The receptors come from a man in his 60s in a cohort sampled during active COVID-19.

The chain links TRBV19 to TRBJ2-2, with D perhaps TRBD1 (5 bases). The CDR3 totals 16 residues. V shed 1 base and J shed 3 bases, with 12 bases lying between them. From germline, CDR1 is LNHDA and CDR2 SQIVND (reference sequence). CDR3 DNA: TGTGCCAGTAGTATAGGGGCAGGGATATACACCGGGGAGCTGTTTTTT. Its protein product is CASSIGAGIYTGELFF.

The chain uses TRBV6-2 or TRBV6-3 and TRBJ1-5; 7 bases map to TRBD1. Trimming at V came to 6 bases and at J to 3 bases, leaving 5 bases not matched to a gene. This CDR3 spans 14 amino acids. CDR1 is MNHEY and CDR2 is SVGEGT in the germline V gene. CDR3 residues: CASSPGGNNQPQHF. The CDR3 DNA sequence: TGTGCCAGCAGCCCAGGGGGAAACAATCAGCCCCAGCATTTT.

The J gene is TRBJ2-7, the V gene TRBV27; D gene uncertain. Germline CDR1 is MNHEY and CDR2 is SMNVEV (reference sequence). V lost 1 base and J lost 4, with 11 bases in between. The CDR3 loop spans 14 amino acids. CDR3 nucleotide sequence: TGTGCCAGCAGTTTATACCTTGAAGCGTACGAGCAGTACTTC. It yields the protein CASSLYLEAYEQYF.

The CDR3 DNA follows: TGCGCCAGCAGCCAAGATGACAGGACGGGCCTCCACTTT. This encodes CASSQDDRTGLHF. The V call is TRBV4-3, the J call TRBJ1-6, with D perhaps matching TRBD1 (6 bases). The germline V and J ends were trimmed by 0 bases and 15 bases, with 12 bases remaining between them. The CDR3 contains 13 residues. In germline, CDR1 is LGHNA, CDR2 YSLEER.

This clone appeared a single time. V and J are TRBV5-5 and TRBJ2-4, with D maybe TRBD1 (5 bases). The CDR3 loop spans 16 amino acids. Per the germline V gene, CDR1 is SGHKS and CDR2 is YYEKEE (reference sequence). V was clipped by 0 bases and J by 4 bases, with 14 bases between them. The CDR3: CASSLGADREKNIQYF. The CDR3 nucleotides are TGTGCCAGCAGCTTGGGGGCCGACAGAGAGAAAAACATTCAGTACTTC.

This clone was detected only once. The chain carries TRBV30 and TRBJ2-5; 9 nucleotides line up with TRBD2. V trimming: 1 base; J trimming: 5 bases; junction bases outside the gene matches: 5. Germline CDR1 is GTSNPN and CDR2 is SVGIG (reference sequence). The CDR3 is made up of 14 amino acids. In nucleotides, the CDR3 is TGTGCCTGGAGTGGGGGGACTAGCTGGGAGACCCAGTACTTC. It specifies CAWSGGTSWETQYF.

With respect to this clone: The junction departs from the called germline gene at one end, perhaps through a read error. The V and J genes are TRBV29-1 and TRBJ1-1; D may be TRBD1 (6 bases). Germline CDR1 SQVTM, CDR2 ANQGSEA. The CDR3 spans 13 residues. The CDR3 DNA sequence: TGCAGCGTCGTTGGACAGCCCAGACCTGACGCTTTCTTT. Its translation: CSVVGQPRPDAFF.

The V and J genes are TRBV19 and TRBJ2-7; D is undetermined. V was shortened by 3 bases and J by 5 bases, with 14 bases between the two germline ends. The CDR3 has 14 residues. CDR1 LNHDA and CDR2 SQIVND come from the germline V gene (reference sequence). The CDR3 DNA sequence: TGTGCCAGTAGTATCAGCTACCAGGTAGACGAGCAGTACTTC. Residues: CASSISYQVDEQYF.